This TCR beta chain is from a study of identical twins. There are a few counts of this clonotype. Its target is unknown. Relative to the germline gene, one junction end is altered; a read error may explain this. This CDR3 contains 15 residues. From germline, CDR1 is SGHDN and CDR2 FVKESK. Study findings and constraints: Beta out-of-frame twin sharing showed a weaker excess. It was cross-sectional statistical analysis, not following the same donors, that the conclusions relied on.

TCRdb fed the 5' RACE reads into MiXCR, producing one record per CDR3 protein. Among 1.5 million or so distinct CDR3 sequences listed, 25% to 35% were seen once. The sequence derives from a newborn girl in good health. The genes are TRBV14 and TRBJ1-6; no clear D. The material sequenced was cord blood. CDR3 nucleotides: TGTGCCAGCAGCCAATCCGCTACCTACAATTCACCCCTCCACTTT. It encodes CASSQSATYNSPLHF.